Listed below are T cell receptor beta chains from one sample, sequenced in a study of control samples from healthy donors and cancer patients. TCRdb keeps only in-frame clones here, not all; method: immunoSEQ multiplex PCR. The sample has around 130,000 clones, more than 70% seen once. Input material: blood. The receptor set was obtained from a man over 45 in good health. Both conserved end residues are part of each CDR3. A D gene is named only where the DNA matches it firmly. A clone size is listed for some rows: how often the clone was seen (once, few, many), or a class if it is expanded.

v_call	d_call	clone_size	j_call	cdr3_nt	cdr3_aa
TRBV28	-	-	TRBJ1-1	TGTGCCAGCAGTTTAAGGGCCACTAACACTGAAGCTTTCTTT	CASSLRATNTEAFF
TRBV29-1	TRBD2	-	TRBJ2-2	TGCAGCGTGACTAGCTCGGGCGGGGAGCTGTTTTTT	CSVTSSGGELFF
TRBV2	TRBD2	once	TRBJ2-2	TGTGCCAGCAGTGAAACCCCGGGACTAGCGGGGGGGCCGAACACCGGGGAGCTGTTTTTT	CASSETPGLAGGPNTGELFF
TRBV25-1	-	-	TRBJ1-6	TGTGCCAGCAGGGATTCAGGGAGCGCCTACGGTTCACCCCTCCACTTT	CASRDSGSAYGSPLHF
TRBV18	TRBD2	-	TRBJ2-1	TGTGCCAGCTCGCACCCCGGGACTAGCGGAGTCAATGAGCAGTTCTTC	CASSHPGTSGVNEQFF
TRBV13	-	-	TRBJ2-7	TGTGCCAGCAGCTTGGGCTACTACGAGCAGTACTTC	CASSLGYYEQYF
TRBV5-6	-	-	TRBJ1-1	TGTGCCAGCAGCTTGGTCGGCTCCGGGGGTGAAGCTTTCTTT	CASSLVGSGGEAFF
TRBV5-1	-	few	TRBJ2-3	TGCGCCAGCAGCCGGGGTCTCCCAGATGGCACAGATACGCAGTATTTT	CASSRGLPDGTDTQYF
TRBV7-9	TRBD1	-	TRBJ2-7	TGTGCCAGCAGCCCTCCACTTGACAGGGGATCCTACGAGCAGTACTTC	CASSPPLDRGSYEQYF
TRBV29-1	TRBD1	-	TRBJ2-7	TGCAGCGTTGTGCCGCAAATAGACAGGGGGTATCACGAGCAGTACTTC	CSVVPQIDRGYHEQYF
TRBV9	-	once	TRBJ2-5	TGTGCCAGCAGCGTTGAGGGACACATCGAGACCCAGTACTTC	CASSVEGHIETQYF
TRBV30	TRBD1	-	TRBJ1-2	TGTGCCTGGAGTGTGGGGGCGACAGGGGGTCCCTATGGCTACACCTTC	CAWSVGATGGPYGYTF
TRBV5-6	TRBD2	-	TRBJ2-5	TGTGCCAGCAGCCCCCATCTAGCGGGGGGGATTCTCGAGACCCAGTACTTC	CASSPHLAGGILETQYF
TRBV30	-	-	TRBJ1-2	TGTGCCTGGAGTGTACCCGGGTCGGTTAACTATGGCTACACCTTC	CAWSVPGSVNYGYTF
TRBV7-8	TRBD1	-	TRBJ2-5	TGTGCCAGCAGCTTCCCCGAGACAGGGTGGGAGACCCAGTACTTC	CASSFPETGWETQYF
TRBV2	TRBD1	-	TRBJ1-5	TGTGCCAGCAGTGGATTACCGGGACAGGGTAAAAGTTTGAATCAGCCCCAGCATTTT	CASSGLPGQGKSLNQPQHF
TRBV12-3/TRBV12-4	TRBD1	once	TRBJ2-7	TGTGCCAGCAGACCGGACAGGGCGGGCGAGCAGTACTTC	CASRPDRAGEQYF
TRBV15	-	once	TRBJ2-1	TGTGCCACCAGTCAGGGGCTTGAGCAGTTCTTC	CATSQGLEQFF
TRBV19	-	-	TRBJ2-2	TGTGCCAGTAGTATAGATCATGGATATCGGGTCTCCGGGGAGCTGTTTTTT	CASSIDHGYRVSGELFF
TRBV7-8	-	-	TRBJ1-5	TGTGCCAGCAGCTTGGGGGCTCTTAGCAATCAGCCCCAGCATTTT	CASSLGALSNQPQHF
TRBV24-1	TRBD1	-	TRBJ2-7	TGTGCCACCAGTGACCGGACAGGGTTTGGCGAGCAGTACTTC	CATSDRTGFGEQYF
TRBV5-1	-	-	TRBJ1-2	TGCGCCAGCAGCTTGGAAGCGGCAGGGAAAAGCTATGGCTACACCTTC	CASSLEAAGKSYGYTF
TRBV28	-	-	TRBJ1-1	TGTGCCAGCAGTTCCGCGCCTACTGAAGCTTTCTTT	CASSSAPTEAFF
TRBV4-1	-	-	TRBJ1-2	TGCGCCAGCAGCCAAGATGGGACCCGTGGCTACACCTTC	CASSQDGTRGYTF
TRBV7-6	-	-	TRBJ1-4	TGTGCCAGCAGCCCGCGTTTATGGGGACAAAGGAATGAAAAACTGTTTTTT	CASSPRLWGQRNEKLFF
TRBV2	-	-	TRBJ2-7	TGTGCCAGCAGGGGGCAGGTTGGCGAGCAGTACTTC	CASRGQVGEQYF
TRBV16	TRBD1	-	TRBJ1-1	TGTGCCAGCAGCCAATTTCTTCAGGGGGCAACGAACACTGAAGCTTTCTTT	CASSQFLQGATNTEAFF
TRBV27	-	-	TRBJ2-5	TGTGCCAGCAGTGCTGCCGGGGTAAGGGAGACCCAGTACTTC	CASSAAGVRETQYF
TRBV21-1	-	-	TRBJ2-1	TGTGCCAGCAGCAAAAGTTTGGGGGGGTCGTCCTACAATGAGCAGTTCTTC	CASSKSLGGSSYNEQFF
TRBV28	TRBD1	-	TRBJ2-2	TGTGCCACCACGAAGGATGGACAGGGTGTAGCCGGGGAGCTGTTTTTT	CATTKDGQGVAGELFF
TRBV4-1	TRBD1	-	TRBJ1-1	TGCGCCAGCAGCCTATCCGGGACAGGGTTTCGTAACACTGAAGCTTTCTTT	CASSLSGTGFRNTEAFF
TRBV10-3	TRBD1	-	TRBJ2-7	TGTGCCATCAGGACAGGGGAAAATTCCTACGAGCAGTACTTC	CAIRTGENSYEQYF
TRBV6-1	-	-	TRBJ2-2	TGTGCCAGCAGTGAGTACGGGGCTTACACCGGGGAGCTGTTTTTT	CASSEYGAYTGELFF
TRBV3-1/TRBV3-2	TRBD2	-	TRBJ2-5	TGTGCCAGCAGCGTCGTTACTAGCGGGGGGGCCCAGGAGACCCAGTACTTC	CASSVVTSGGAQETQYF
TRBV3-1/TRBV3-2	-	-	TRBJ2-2	TGTGCCAGCAGCCTACCCAGGAACACCGGGGAGCTGTTTTTT	CASSLPRNTGELFF
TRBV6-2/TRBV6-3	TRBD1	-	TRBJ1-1	TGTGCCAGCAGTTACGACAGGGTGAGGTACACTGAAGCTTTCTTT	CASSYDRVRYTEAFF
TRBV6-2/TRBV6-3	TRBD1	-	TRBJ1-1	TGTGCCAGCAGTGTGAAAAGGGGGCGGACTGAAGCTTTCTTT	CASSVKRGRTEAFF
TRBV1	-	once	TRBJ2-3	TGCACCAGCAGCCAGAAGGTTTGGAAGAAGCGGGGGGGCAATGGAGATACGCAGTATTTT	CTSSQKVWKKRGGNGDTQYF
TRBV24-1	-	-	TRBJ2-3	TGTGCCACCAGTGATCCGGGGCTCGCAGATACGCAGTATTTT	CATSDPGLADTQYF
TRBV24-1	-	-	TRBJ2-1	TGTGCCACCAGTGATTTCAGGCAGGGTAATGAGCAGTTCTTC	CATSDFRQGNEQFF
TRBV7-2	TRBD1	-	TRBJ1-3	TGTGCCAGCAGCTTTTACAGGGGTACCACTGGAAACACCATATATTTT	CASSFYRGTTGNTIYF
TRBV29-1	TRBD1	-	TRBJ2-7	TGCAGCTCTTTGGGGACAGGTCCGGTCGAGCAGTACTTC	CSSLGTGPVEQYF